This T cell receptor (beta chain) was sequenced for a study of CD8 T cells in Susac syndrome. Random hexamers were used to reverse transcribe roughly 0.45 to 1 ug of RNA. TCRdb called the immunoSEQ multiplex PCR reads again in MiXCR, with one record for every CDR3 protein. Of 330,000 or so distinct CDR3 sequences in the sample, roughly 85% are singletons; the top ten hold 0.2% to 0.25%. This TCR was recovered from a human donor with multiple sclerosis. The sample was CD8+ T cells from PBMCs.

The CDR3 nucleotides are TGTGCCAGCGGGGTGGGGGGGACCCAGTACTTC. Protein product: CASGVGGTQYF. The J gene is TRBJ2-5, the V gene TRBV27; D may be TRBD2 (6 bases). Looked up from germline, CDR1 is MNHEY and CDR2 is SMNVEV (reference sequence). V dropped 8 bases and J dropped 7 bases, with 11 bases sitting between them. The CDR3 spans 11 residues.